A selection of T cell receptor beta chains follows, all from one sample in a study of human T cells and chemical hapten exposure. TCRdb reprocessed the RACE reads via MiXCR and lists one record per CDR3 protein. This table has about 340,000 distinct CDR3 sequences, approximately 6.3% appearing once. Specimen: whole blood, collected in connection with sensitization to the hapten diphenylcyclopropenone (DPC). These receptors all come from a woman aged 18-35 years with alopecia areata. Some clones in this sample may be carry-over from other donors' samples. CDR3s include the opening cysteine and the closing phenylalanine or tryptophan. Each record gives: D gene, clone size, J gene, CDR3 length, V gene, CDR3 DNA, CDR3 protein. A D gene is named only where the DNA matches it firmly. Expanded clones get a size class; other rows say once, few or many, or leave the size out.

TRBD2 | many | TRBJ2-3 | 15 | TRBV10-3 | TGTGCCATCAAAAGACTAGCGGGGGGTACAGATACGCAGTATTTT | CAIKRLAGGTDTQYF
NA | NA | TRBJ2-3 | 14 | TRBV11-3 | TGTGCCAGCAGCCCCGGCAGGGGAACAGATACGCAGTATTTT | CASSPGRGTDTQYF
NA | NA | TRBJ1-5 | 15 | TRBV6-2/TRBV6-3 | TGTGCCAGCAGTTATGGGGGCAGGGGAAATCAGCCCCAGCATTTT | CASSYGGRGNQPQHF
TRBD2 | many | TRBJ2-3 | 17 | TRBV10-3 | TGTGCCATCGAACCGGCGGGGGGTAAAGCTAGCACAGATACGCAGTATTTT | CAIEPAGGKASTDTQYF
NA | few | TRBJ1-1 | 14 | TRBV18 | TGTGCCAGCTCGACCGGGATAGTGAACACTGAAGCTTTCTTT | CASSTGIVNTEAFF
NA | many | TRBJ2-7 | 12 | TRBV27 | TGTGCCAGCAGCCCCGGGGTAGCCGAGCAGTACTTC | CASSPGVAEQYF
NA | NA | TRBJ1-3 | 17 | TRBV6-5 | TGTGCCAGCAGTTACTTCCAGGGGACTAGCTCTGGAAACACCATATATTTT | CASSYFQGTSSGNTIYF
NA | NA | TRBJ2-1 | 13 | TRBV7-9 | TGTGCCAGCAGCCCCGGAGGGGAAGGTGAGCAGTTCTTC | CASSPGGEGEQFF
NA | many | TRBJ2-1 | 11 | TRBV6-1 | TGTGCCAGCAGTGAACTGGCCCAGCAGTTCTTC | CASSELAQQFF
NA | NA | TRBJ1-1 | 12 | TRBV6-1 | TGTGCCAGCAGTGAAGTGGACACTGAAGCTTTCTTT | CASSEVDTEAFF
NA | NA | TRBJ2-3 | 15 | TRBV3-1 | TGTGCCAGCAGCCAAGACACGGCTTCCCTAGATACGCAGTATTTT | CASSQDTASLDTQYF
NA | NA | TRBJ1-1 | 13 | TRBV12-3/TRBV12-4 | TGTGCCAGCAGTGCCAGTGGGTTCGGTGAAGCTTTCTTT | CASSASGFGEAFF
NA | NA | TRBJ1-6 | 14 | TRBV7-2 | TGTGCCAGCAGCTTAGTTATCTATAATTCACCCCTCCACTTT | CASSLVIYNSPLHF
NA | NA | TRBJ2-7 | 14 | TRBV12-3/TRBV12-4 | TGTGCCAGCAGTCCCATAGGGGGGCAGAGAGAGCAGTACTTC | CASSPIGGQREQYF
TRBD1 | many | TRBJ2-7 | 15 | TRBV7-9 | TGTGCCAGCAGCTCCGAAACAGGGGGGACCTACGAGCAGTACTTC | CASSSETGGTYEQYF
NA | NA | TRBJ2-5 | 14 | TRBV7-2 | TGTGCCAGCAGCGGAAGGGGGGGCCGAGAGACCCAGTACTTC | CASSGRGGRETQYF
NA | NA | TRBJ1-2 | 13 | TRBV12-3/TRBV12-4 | TGTGCCAGCAGTTTAACGGCAGGGAATGGCTACACCTTC | CASSLTAGNGYTF
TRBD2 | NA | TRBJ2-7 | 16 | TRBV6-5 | TGTGCCAGCAGTTACTCCAGTAGCGGGGGGCCCTACGAGCAGTACTTC | CASSYSSSGGPYEQYF